One and the same sample provided the 25 T cell receptor beta chains below, sequenced in a study of post-analysis software for immune sequencing data. Study results and limitations: Five or six TRBV segments, TRBV5-6, TRBV5-1 and TRBV20-1 among them, were found more frequent in patients than controls.

Prepared libraries of TCR beta cDNA carried unique molecular identifiers. TCRdb re-derived calls from the PCR reads in MiXCR, one entry per CDR3 protein. The sample gives about 540,000 distinct CDR3 sequences, around a third of which show up once; about 6% is in the top ten. Which antigens these TCRs recognize remains unknown. Sequencing used blood. These receptors originate from a girl aged 2 to 17 with multiple sclerosis.

This clonotype showed up just a few times. The chain is built from TRBV20-1 and TRBJ1-5; 7 nucleotides align to TRBD1. Germline loops: CDR1 DFQATT, CDR2 SNEGSKA (reference sequence). Trimming at V came to 3 bases and at J to 1 base, leaving 9 bases not matched to a gene. This CDR3 region has 16 residues. The CDR3, as DNA: TGCAGTGCTAGGCGGACAGGCGGCTTGAGCAATCAGCCCCAGCATTTT. It codes for CSARRTGGLSNQPQHF.

The rearrangement joins TRBV9 to TRBJ2-1, with 13 bases matching TRBD2. V dropped 3 bases and J dropped 8; count of bases not matched to a gene: 5. This CDR3 comprises 15 residues. CDR1 is SGDLS, CDR2 YYNGEE, per germline. The CDR3 is CASSGGTSGTDEQFF. The CDR3 coding sequence is TGTGCCAGCAGCGGGGGGACTAGCGGGACCGATGAGCAGTTCTTC.

The chain has TRBV10-3 and TRBJ2-5; 12 bases match TRBD2. Trimming took 2 bases from V and 1 from J; bases not matched to a gene: 2. Germline assignment: CDR1 ENHRY and CDR2 SYGVKD. The CDR3 spans 16 residues. CDR3 nucleotides: TGTGCCATCAGTGAGGGACTAGCGGGGAGCCAAGAGACCCAGTACTTC. It specifies CAISEGLAGSQETQYF.

The chain has TRBV5-1 and TRBJ1-5; D remains unclear. This CDR3 is built from 14 residues. V lost 4 bases and J 1 base, leaving 9 bases between the germline ends. Germline V gives CDR1 SGHRS, CDR2 YFSETQ. Written as DNA, the CDR3 is TGCGCCAGCAGCCCAGATGTAAGCAATCAGCCCCAGCATTTT. As protein: CASSPDVSNQPQHF.

V and J are TRBV28 and TRBJ1-2, with D possibly matching TRBD1 (6 bases). The CDR3 length is 13 residues. Germline loops: CDR1 MDHEN, CDR2 SYDVKM. Trimming left V 3 bases short and J 7 bases short, with 12 bases between. CDR3 DNA sequence: TGTGCCAGCAGTTTCCGGGGGCTGAGTGGCTACACCTTC. Residues: CASSFRGLSGYTF.

This chain connects TRBV20-1 to TRBJ1-1, with D possibly being TRBD1 (5 bases). Germline V gives CDR1 DFQATT, CDR2 SNEGSKA (reference sequence). The CDR3 sequence is 14 residues long. V lost 1 base and J 5 bases, leaving 14 bases between the germline ends. The chain's CDR3 is CSARVSGYGTEAFF. The CDR3 region has the DNA TGCAGTGCTAGAGTGTCAGGGTACGGGACTGAAGCTTTCTTT.

With respect to this clonotype: An end of the junction does not agree with germline; a read error may underlie this. The chain employs TRBV7-3 and TRBJ2-2; D is unresolved. The germline CDR1 and CDR2 sequences are SGHTA and FQGTGA. The CDR3 covers 13 residues. The CDR3 is CVSSLYGTGELFF. In DNA, the CDR3 is TGTGTCAGCAGCTTATACGGTACCGGGGAGCTGTTTTTT. Filled out from reference TRBV7-3 and TRBJ2-2, the complete variable domain reads GAGVSQTPSNKVTEKGKYVELRCDPISGHTALYWYRQSLGQGPEFLIYFQGTGAADDSGLPNDRFFAVRPEGSVSTLKIQRTERGDSAVYLCVSSLYGTGELFFGEGSRLTVL.

A remark on this clonotype: One base away lies a much larger clone, so this may be a sequencing read error. V gene TRBV5-1 combines with J gene TRBJ2-1; the D is unclear. This CDR3 spans 16 amino acids. Trimming removed 5 bases from V and 7 bases from J, with 22 bases in between. CDR1 is SGHRS and CDR2 is YFSETQ in the germline V gene. CDR3 protein: CASSTRRARAVNEQFF. CDR3 in DNA: TGCGCCAGCAGTACGCGCCGGGCAAGGGCGGTAAATGAGCAGTTCTTC. Looking up the rest from reference TRBV5-1 and TRBJ2-1 gives the full variable domain: KAGVTQTPRYLIKTRGQQVTLSCSPISGHRSVSWYQQTPGQGLQFLFEYFSETQRNKGNFPGRFSGRQFSNSRSEMNVSTLELGDSALYLCASSTRRARAVNEQFFGPGTRLTVL.

J is TRBJ1-1 and V is TRBV4-1; D not resolved. Trimming shortened V by 4 bases and J by 7 bases, and 13 bases separated the two germline ends. The CDR3 loop spans 13 amino acids. CDR1 is MGHRA, CDR2 YSYEKL, per germline. This chain's CDR3 is CASSLLFGVEAFF. In DNA form, the CDR3 reads TGCGCCAGCAGCCTGCTCTTTGGCGTTGAAGCTTTCTTT.

This clonotype was seen a handful of times. The J gene is TRBJ2-5, the V gene TRBV5-1, with D perhaps matching TRBD1 (5 bases). The V end lost 8 bases, the J end lost 1 base, and 9 bases lay between the germline ends. The CDR3 runs to 12 residues. Germline values: CDR1 SGHRS, CDR2 YFSETQ. The CDR3 here is CASARGQETQYF. The CDR3 DNA sequence: TGCGCCAGTGCTAGGGGCCAAGAGACCCAGTACTTC.

The V and J genes are TRBV20-1 and TRBJ2-5; 11 bases match TRBD2. V dropped 1 base and J dropped 5; count of bases not matched to a gene: 9. This CDR3 comprises 16 residues. Germline assignment: CDR1 DFQATT and CDR2 SNEGSKA (reference sequence). The CDR3 DNA reads TGCAGTGCTAGAGGGGGAGTTCGGACTAGCGGGGAGACCCAGTACTTC. This sequence encodes CSARGGVRTSGETQYF.

This clonotype was found a few times. The chain recombines TRBV3-1 with TRBJ2-7; D possibly corresponds to TRBD2 (5 bases). Germline V gives CDR1 LGHDT, CDR2 YNNKEL (reference sequence). With 0 bases removed from V and 6 bases from J, the gap between germline ends came to 9 bases. The CDR3 totals 13 residues. The CDR3 protein is CASSQEAETEQYF. The CDR3 DNA follows: TGTGCCAGCAGCCAAGAAGCGGAAACCGAGCAGTACTTC.

The genes are TRBV4-2 and TRBJ2-2, with a weak D call TRBD2 (6 bases). Germline CDR1 reads LGHNA; CDR2 reads YNFKEQ. V lost 5 bases to trimming and J lost 6 bases, with 10 bases between them. This CDR3 comprises 13 residues. This CDR3 is CASSYGTPGELFF. The CDR3 bases are TGTGCCAGCAGCTATGGGACTCCCGGGGAGCTGTTTTTT.

V is TRBV5-5 and J is TRBJ1-2; no clear D. Trimming removed 0 bases from V and 4 bases from J, with 13 bases in between. The CDR3 loop spans 15 amino acids. The germline V gene has CDR1 SGHKS and CDR2 YYEKEE (reference sequence). The CDR3 here is CASSLDFVTTYGYTF. Here the CDR3 DNA reads TGTGCCAGCAGCTTGGATTTTGTCACGACCTATGGCTACACCTTC. Filled out from reference TRBV5-5 and TRBJ1-2, the complete variable domain reads DAGVTQSPTHLIKTRGQQVTLRCSPISGHKSVSWYQQVLGQGPQFIFQYYEKEERGRGNFPDRFSARQFPNYSSELNVNALLLGDSALYLCASSLDFVTTYGYTFGSGTRLTVV.

In its sample, this clonotype was seen once. J is TRBJ2-3 and V is TRBV5-1; possible D gene TRBD1, 5 bases. Per germline, CDR1 SGHRS and CDR2 YFSETQ. This CDR3 has 15 residues. The V end lost 0 bases, the J end lost 0 bases, and 8 bases lay between the germline ends. The CDR3 sequence is CASSLETDSTDTQYF. The DNA of the CDR3 is TGCGCCAGCAGCTTGGAGACAGATAGCACAGATACGCAGTATTTT.

The chain has TRBV5-1 and TRBJ1-2; D is unresolved. The CDR3 has 14 residues. Germline V CDR1 and CDR2: SGHRS, YFSETQ. V was clipped by 6 bases and J by 1 base, with 13 bases between them. The CDR3 nucleotides are TGCGCCAGCAACCGGGGAACTATTAACTATGGCTACACCTTC. As protein: CASNRGTINYGYTF.

The rearrangement joins TRBV6-1 to TRBJ1-5, with D unresolved. Per the germline V gene, CDR1 is MNHNS and CDR2 is SASEGT. CDR3 length: 13 residues. The germline V and J ends were trimmed by 1 base and 9 bases, with 10 bases remaining between them. The CDR3: CASSEDPYRPQHF. The DNA of the CDR3 is TGTGCCAGCAGTGAAGATCCCTACCGGCCCCAGCATTTT.

The rearrangement joins TRBV12-5 to TRBJ2-7, with D uncertain. Trimming removed 6 bases at V and 7 bases at J, with 16 bases between. The CDR3 has 13 residues. Germline CDR1 is LGHNT and CDR2 is FRNRAP. CDR3 loop: CASGLGGGREQYF. The CDR3 nucleotides are TGTGCTAGTGGACTGGGCGGTGGCAGGGAGCAGTACTTC.

V gene TRBV7-9 combines with J gene TRBJ1-5; TRBD1 agrees at 7 bases. Unmatched junction bases numbered 10, after V lost 1 base and J lost 4 bases. Germline V gene data show CDR1 as SEHNR and CDR2 as FQNEAQ (reference sequence). There are 17 residues in the CDR3. In DNA, the CDR3 is TGTGCCAGCAGCTTAGTCCTACAGGGGCGCGGAAATCAGCCCCAGCATTTT. Translating gives CASSLVLQGRGNQPQHF.

As regards this clonotype: The germline gene is not matched at one end of the junction; a read error may be the cause. The chain employs TRBV7-8 and TRBJ2-4; D gene unclear. The germline CDR1 and CDR2 sequences are SGHVS and FQNEAQ. The CDR3 totals 19 residues. The CDR3: CVSSESEPRPNLAKNIQYF. CDR3 sequence (DNA): TGTGTCAGCAGCGAGTCGGAACCCCGGCCAAACCTAGCCAAAAACATTCAGTACTTC.

This clonotype was counted a few times. V gene TRBV7-9 combines with J gene TRBJ2-1; possibly TRBD1 or TRBD2 for D (7 bases each). The CDR3 has 15 residues. V was shortened by 4 bases and J by 6 bases, with 16 bases between the two germline ends. Per germline, CDR1 SEHNR and CDR2 FQNEAQ (reference sequence). The DNA of the CDR3 is TGTGCCAGCAGCTCCCAGGGGGGGATCCGCAATGAGCAGTTCTTC. Protein product: CASSSQGGIRNEQFF.

This rearrangement joins TRBV6-2 or TRBV6-3 to TRBJ1-2, with D tentatively TRBD1 (5 bases). The CDR3 runs 16 residues. The germline V gene encodes CDR1 MNHEY and CDR2 SVGEGT. Trimming stripped 8 bases from V and 6 bases from J, with 25 bases between. This chain's CDR3 is CASDPGGTPLNNGYTF. The CDR3 bases are TGTGCCAGCGACCCGGGTGGGACCCCTTTAAACAATGGCTACACCTTC.

The chain couples TRBV12-3 or TRBV12-4 to TRBJ1-2; TRBD1 matches 10 bases. J lost 4 bases, V lost 5 bases, and 7 bases had no gene match. This CDR3 comprises 15 residues. The CDR3 here is CASSPTGQGIYGYTF. CDR3 DNA sequence: TGTGCCAGCAGTCCGACGGGACAGGGGATCTATGGCTACACCTTC.

This clonotype has just a few counts. The rearrangement uses TRBV5-1 and TRBJ1-4; TRBD1 matches 10 bases. This CDR3 has 16 residues. J gave up 8 bases and V 0 bases, and 7 bases lay outside the gene matches. CDR1 and CDR2 from the germline V gene are SGHRS and YFSETQ. The CDR3 DNA is TGCGCCAGCAGCTTGGATGGGACAGGGGATGGAGAAAAACTGTTTTTT. This gives the protein CASSLDGTGDGEKLFF.

This chain uses TRBV18 with TRBJ1-5, with TRBD1 matching over 7 bases. This CDR3 is built from 14 residues. CDR1 KGHSH and CDR2 LQKENI come from the germline V gene. The J segment lost 5 bases and the V segment lost 4 bases, leaving 5 bases of the junction unmatched. CDR3 in DNA: TGTGCCAGCTCACTGGGGACAGTTGATCAGCCCCAGCATTTT. It specifies CASSLGTVDQPQHF.